Given below is one T cell receptor (beta chain) in context. The antigen it binds to is not known. Per-base quality was not reported, and no clone a single base away is much larger than it. According to the germline V gene (reference sequence), CDR1 reads LNHDA and CDR2 reads SQIVND. The CDR3 runs 14 amino acids, cysteine and phenylalanine included. The only DNA kept is the CDR3, 42 bases in frame from the first base. The junction carries 16 bases between V and J, which are trimmed by 7 bases and 7 bases respectively. The study tested focal radiation therapy combined with CTLA-4 blockade (ipilimumab) in patients with chemo-refractory metastatic non-small-cell lung cancer. The data derive from a study of radiotherapy plus CTLA-4 blockade in lung cancer (dated by TCRdb to the late 2010s). Looking at the study overall: Among enrolled patients, 15% to 20% had an objective response and 25% to 40% reached disease control. Study-wide conclusions, independent of this receptor: After treatment with radiotherapy and ipilimumab, TCR clones that originated in tumors expanded in peripheral blood. The strongest predictors of response were reported to be early dynamic shifts in blood T cell clones along with a rise in serum interferon-beta following radiation.

Libraries were prepared through the immunoSEQ multiplex PCR assay. The clones in this table, taken by TCRdb from immuneACCESS, are in-frame only. Not every clone is retained; where verified, under half of the shortfall comes from an unresolved V gene, and the cause of the rest is unknown. Within this sample are approximately 45,000 clones, with roughly 65% of them counted one time only. In total, the top ten clones hold approximately 17% of the sample. This material consisted of peripheral blood, taken from a patient treated with radiotherapy plus ipilimumab. The TCR was taken from a human donor with non-small cell lung cancer who had a partial response to radiotherapy plus ipilimumab. The rearrangement combines TRBV19 with TRBJ2-2; the D gene is possibly TRBD1, with 5 bases matching. The DNA reads TGTGCCAGTACCCCTGGGGCCTCGGTCGGGGAGCTGTTTTTT. This is translated as CASTPGASVGELFF. With the rest looked up from the reference TRBV19 and TRBJ2-2 genes rather than sequenced, the full variable domain is DGGITQSPKYLFRKEGQNVTLSCEQNLNHDAMYWYRQDPGQGLRLIYYSQIVNDFQKGDIAEGYSVSREKKESFPLTVTSAQKNPTAFYLCASTPGASVGELFFGEGSRLTVL.